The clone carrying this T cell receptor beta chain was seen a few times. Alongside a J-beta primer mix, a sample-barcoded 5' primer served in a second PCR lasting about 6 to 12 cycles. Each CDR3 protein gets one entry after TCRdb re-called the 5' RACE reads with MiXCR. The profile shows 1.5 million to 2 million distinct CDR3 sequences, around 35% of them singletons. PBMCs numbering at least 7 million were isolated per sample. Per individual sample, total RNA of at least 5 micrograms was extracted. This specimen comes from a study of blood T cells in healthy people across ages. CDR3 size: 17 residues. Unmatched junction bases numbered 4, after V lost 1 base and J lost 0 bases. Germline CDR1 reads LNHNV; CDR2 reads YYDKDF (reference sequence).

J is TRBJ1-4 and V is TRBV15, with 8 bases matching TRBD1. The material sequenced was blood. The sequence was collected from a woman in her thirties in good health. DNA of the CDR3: TGTGCCACCAGCAGAGTGCAGGGGGCCCCAACTAATGAAAAACTGTTTTTT. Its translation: CATSRVQGAPTNEKLFF.